Listed here are 3 T cell receptor beta chains from one sample, sequenced in a study of technical replicates of blood from four donors. Data came from immunoSEQ multiplex PCR; TCRdb stores just in-frame clones and leaves some out. The sample lists about 79,000 clones, 91% occurring once. The sequenced sample was T cells isolated from PBMCs. These receptor sequences come from a human donor in good health. Some clones in this sample may be carry-over from other donors' samples.

The chain carries TRBV5-1 and TRBJ1-4, with D possibly TRBD1 on 5 matching bases. Germline V gene sequence: CDR1 SGHRS, CDR2 YFSETQ. The CDR3 consists of 16 residues. Trimming took 3 bases from V and 4 from J, leaving 16 bases between them. The CDR3 bases are TGCGCCAGCAGCTCCGAGGGGACTCTTGTTAATGAAAAACTGTTTTTT. Residues: CASSSEGTLVNEKLFF.

The J gene is TRBJ1-1, the V gene TRBV6-6; tentative D call: TRBD1 (6 bases). Germline V gene sequence: CDR1 MNHNY, CDR2 SVGAGI (reference sequence). The CDR3 is 13 residues long. The ends were cut back, 2 bases at V and 4 bases at J, with 8 bases in the middle. CDR3 sequence: CASSYGGATEAFF. CDR3 bases: TGTGCCAGCAGTTACGGGGGGGCCACTGAAGCTTTCTTT.

The V gene is TRBV5-8, the J gene TRBJ2-1; TRBD2 aligns across 8 bases. With V trimmed by 0 bases and J by 4 bases, 6 bases remained unmatched. The CDR3 length is 16 residues. Per germline, CDR1 SGHTS and CDR2 YDEGEE. The CDR3 protein is CASSLEGTRPYNEQFF. The CDR3 DNA reads as TGTGCCAGCAGCTTGGAAGGGACTAGACCTTACAATGAGCAGTTCTTC.